One and the same sample provided the 23 T cell receptor beta chains below, sequenced in a study of blood T cell repertoires in COVID-19. Data came from immunoSEQ multiplex PCR; TCRdb stores just in-frame clones and leaves some out. The sample has fewer than 500,000 clones, 70% to 90% seen once. Material for sequencing was PBMCs or T cells enriched from blood (not recorded which). The receptors shown here come from a woman between 25 and 40 years old with acute COVID-19.

The chain employs TRBV30 and TRBJ2-2, with TRBD1 matching over 10 bases. Germline V CDR1 and CDR2: GTSNPN, SVGIG (reference sequence). The CDR3 has 15 amino acids. The V and J ends lost 2 bases and 3 bases, in that order; junction bases with no gene match: 3. CDR3 region: CAWSRDRGYTGELFF. The CDR3 nucleotides are TGTGCCTGGAGTCGGGACAGGGGCTACACCGGGGAGCTGTTTTTT.

The gene calls are TRBV24-1 and TRBJ1-1; 11 bases agree with TRBD1. Per the germline V gene, CDR1 is KGHDR and CDR2 is SFDVKD. V dropped 6 bases and J dropped 4; count of bases not matched to a gene: 9. The CDR3 sequence is 16 residues long. The CDR3 loop is CATSPRDRGKGTEAFF. Here the CDR3 DNA reads TGTGCCACCAGTCCCAGGGACAGGGGGAAGGGCACTGAAGCTTTCTTT.

This clone appeared a single time. This chain connects TRBV4-1 to TRBJ2-2; 10 bases are shared with TRBD1. Trimming cost V 4 bases and J 7 bases; bases outside gene matches: 9. The CDR3 totals 16 residues. Germline CDR1 is MGHRA and CDR2 is YSYEKL. DNA for the CDR3: TGCGCCAGCAGCCCTCGGGACAGGGGAGGCGTCGGGGAGCTGTTTTTT. This gives the protein CASSPRDRGGVGELFF.

The chain is built from TRBV28 and TRBJ1-5; D unclear. CDR1 and CDR2 (germline): MDHEN, SYDVKM. The CDR3 spans 13 residues. The germline V and J ends were trimmed by 8 bases and 9 bases, with 17 bases remaining between them. The CDR3 reads CASLTPLVGPQHF. As DNA, the CDR3 is TGTGCCAGCCTGACACCGCTGGTTGGGCCCCAGCATTTT.

The rearrangement links TRBV25-1 to TRBJ1-1; TRBD1 is a possible D gene (5 bases). This CDR3 is 13 amino acids long. Germline V lookup: CDR1 MGHDK, CDR2 SYGVNS. V shed 7 bases and J shed 1 base, with 10 bases lying between them. DNA of the CDR3: TGTGCCAGCAATTTGGACAAGAACACTGAAGCTTTCTTT. It translates to CASNLDKNTEAFF.

The V and J genes are TRBV7-9 and TRBJ1-2, with TRBD1 as a possible D gene (5 bases). CDR1 SEHNR and CDR2 FQNEAQ come from the germline V gene (reference sequence). Trimming stripped 4 bases from V and 1 base from J, with 13 bases between. The CDR3 extends over 15 amino acids. CDR3 in amino acids: CASSSGTLLNYGYTF. CDR3 in DNA: TGTGCCAGCAGCTCCGGGACTCTTCTTAACTATGGCTACACCTTC.

The chain carries TRBV15 and TRBJ2-6, with 8 bases identical to TRBD1. The V gene's germline CDR1 is LNHNV and CDR2 YYDKDF (reference sequence). V dropped 1 base and J dropped 1; count of bases not matched to a gene: 15. The CDR3 runs 21 residues. DNA of the CDR3: TGTGCCACCAGCAGAGTTCCCAAAATGGGGACAGGACTTTCTGGGGCCAACGTCCTGACTTTC. This gives the protein CATSRVPKMGTGLSGANVLTF.

The rearrangement joins TRBV6-5 to TRBJ2-1; the D gene is possibly TRBD2 (5 bases). Between the trimmed V and J ends, which lost 0 bases and 7 bases, there was a span of 10 bases. The length of the CDR3 is 14 residues. The germline V gene encodes CDR1 MNHEY and CDR2 SVGAGI. The CDR3 is CASSYSGPGNEQFF. In DNA, the CDR3 is TGTGCCAGCAGTTACTCGGGCCCGGGGAATGAGCAGTTCTTC.

The chain has TRBV24-1 and TRBJ1-2; D ambiguous. The CDR3 runs 13 residues. The germline V and J ends were trimmed by 7 bases and 2 bases, with 10 bases remaining between them. Germline loops: CDR1 KGHDR, CDR2 SFDVKD. CDR3 amino acids: CATSETANYGYTF. The CDR3 region has the DNA TGTGCCACCAGCGAGACTGCGAACTATGGCTACACCTTC.

The CDR3 loop reads CASSPSDRGLYGYTF. In DNA, the CDR3 is TGTGCCAGCAGTCCATCCGACAGGGGACTCTATGGCTACACCTTC. The chain combines TRBV27 with TRBJ1-2; 8 bases agree with TRBD1. CDR1 MNHEY and CDR2 SMNVEV come from the germline V gene (reference sequence). The CDR3 spans 15 residues. The ends lost 5 bases at V and 4 bases at J; junction bases unmatched: 9.

The gene calls are TRBV10-2 and TRBJ2-7, with 12 bases lining up with TRBD2. This CDR3 has 14 amino acids. The germline V gene encodes CDR1 WSHSY and CDR2 SAAADI. Germline trimming cut 7 bases from V and 3 bases from J; bases unmatched to any gene: 4. CDR3 loop: CASKALAGGYEQYF. The CDR3 nucleotides are TGCGCCAGCAAGGCACTAGCGGGGGGCTACGAGCAGTACTTC.

This rearrangement joins TRBV5-5 to TRBJ2-1; 10 bases match TRBD1. Germline lookup yields CDR1 SGHKS and CDR2 YYEKEE (reference sequence). CDR3 length equals 15 residues. With 0 bases clipped from V and 6 bases from J, the junction kept 3 bases outside the gene matches. The chain's CDR3 is CASSLVGTGVNEQFF. The CDR3 DNA is TGTGCCAGCAGCTTGGTTGGGACAGGGGTCAATGAGCAGTTCTTC.

J is TRBJ2-1 and V is TRBV5-1, with 12 nucleotides matching TRBD1. Germline CDR1 and CDR2: SGHRS and YFSETQ. V trimming: 4 bases; J trimming: 8 bases; junction bases outside the gene matches: 7. There are 15 residues in the CDR3. This CDR3 is CASSGDRGRIDEQFF. CDR3 sequence (DNA): TGCGCCAGCAGCGGGGACAGGGGGCGAATAGATGAGCAGTTCTTC.

This clone was picked up a small number of times. In the same sample, other DNA sequences code for this CDR3. The chain is built from TRBV7-8 and TRBJ2-7; TRBD1 matches at 7 bases. V was pared by 4 bases and J by 2 bases, with 5 bases of the junction left unmatched. CDR1 is SGHVS and CDR2 is FQNEAQ in the germline V gene. There are 14 residues in the CDR3. CDR3 region: CASSSRDRTYEQYF. The CDR3 coding sequence is TGTGCCAGCAGCTCCAGGGACAGAACCTACGAGCAGTACTTC.

This clone was counted a single time. The chain links TRBV2 to TRBJ2-7; maybe TRBD1 (6 bases). The germline gives CDR1 SNHLY, CDR2 FYNNEI. The CDR3 consists of 13 residues. V gave up 6 bases and J gave up 7 bases, with 16 bases separating them. CDR3 in amino acids: CASSRDKQREQYF. CDR3 nucleotide sequence: TGTGCCAGCAGCCGGGACAAACAGAGGGAGCAGTACTTC.

This chain connects TRBV20-1 to TRBJ1-2; the match to TRBD1 covers 8 bases. CDR1 is DFQATT, CDR2 SNEGSKA, per germline (reference sequence). V lost 3 bases and J lost 3; bases outside the gene matches: 6. This CDR3 has 14 amino acids. As DNA, the CDR3 is TGCAGTGCTAGTCAGACAGGGGAAGACTATGGCTACACCTTC. This gives the protein CSASQTGEDYGYTF.

The chain links TRBV3-1 (or the pseudogene TRBV3-2) to TRBJ2-7; no definite D call. In germline, CDR1 is LGHDT, CDR2 YNNKEL (reference sequence). The CDR3 is made up of 11 amino acids. Trimming pared 1 base from V and 8 bases from J, leaving 6 bases between. Here the CDR3 reads CASSQVNQQYF. The CDR3 coding sequence is TGTGCCAGCAGCCAAGTAAATCAGCAGTACTTC.

The V gene is TRBV6-5, the J gene TRBJ2-7, with 7 bases that match TRBD1. The germline V gene encodes CDR1 MNHEY and CDR2 SVGAGI. The V segment lost 0 bases and the J segment 2 bases; nucleotides outside the gene matches: 7. The length of the CDR3 is 16 residues. The CDR3 spells CASSYSFDRAPYEQYF. The CDR3 coding sequence is TGTGCCAGCAGTTACTCCTTTGACAGGGCCCCCTACGAGCAGTACTTC.

The J gene is TRBJ2-3, the V gene TRBV6-1; 7 bases are shared with TRBD1. Germline trimming cut 2 bases from V and 4 bases from J; bases unmatched to any gene: 6. Germline V gene lookup returns CDR1 MNHNS and CDR2 SASEGT. The CDR3 spans 15 residues. The CDR3 coding sequence is TGTGCCAGCAGTGAACACCCAGGACAGGCAGATACGCAGTATTTT. It encodes CASSEHPGQADTQYF.

This clone was detected once. The chain uses TRBV2 and TRBJ2-1; the D gene is possibly TRBD1 (6 bases). Trimming stripped 8 bases from V and 0 bases from J, with 14 bases between. CDR3 size: 15 residues. Germline V gene data show CDR1 as SNHLY and CDR2 as FYNNEI. The CDR3 DNA is TGTGCCAGCGTGGCAGGGGCCAGCTCCTACAATGAGCAGTTCTTC. It translates to CASVAGASSYNEQFF. The variable domain in full, with the rest retrieved from reference TRBV2 and TRBJ2-1, is EPEVTQTPSHQVTQMGQEVILRCVPISNHLYFYWYRQILGQKVEFLVSFYNNEISEKSEIFDDQFSVERPDGSNFTLKIRSTKLEDSAMYFCASVAGASSYNEQFFGPGTRLTVL.

The rearrangement joins TRBV24-1 to TRBJ2-5; TRBD1 might be the D (6 bases). CDR3 length: 16 amino acids. Germline V gene data show CDR1 as KGHDR and CDR2 as SFDVKD. V lost 3 bases, J lost 7 bases, and 20 bases lay in between. CDR3 nucleotides: TGTGCCACCAGTGATGCTGTAGGGGGTGGATACGGGACCCAGTACTTC. Protein sequence: CATSDAVGGGYGTQYF.

The count of this clone is one. The chain employs TRBV7-9 and TRBJ2-7; TRBD1 matches 8 bases. Germline lookup yields CDR1 SEHNR and CDR2 FQNEAQ (reference sequence). J was trimmed by 0 bases and V by 5 bases; bases with no gene match: 6. This CDR3 region has 15 residues. CDR3 DNA sequence: TGTGCCAGCAGCCCGACAGGGGCCACCTCCTACGAGCAGTACTTC. As protein: CASSPTGATSYEQYF.

Here the CDR3 DNA reads TGTGCCAGCTCACCGGACAGCCTATACAATGAGCAGTTCTTC. Its protein product is CASSPDSLYNEQFF. This chain connects TRBV18 to TRBJ2-1; possibly TRBD1 for D (6 bases). V lost 3 bases and J 4 bases, leaving 10 bases between the germline ends. The germline CDR1 and CDR2 sequences are KGHSH and LQKENI. The CDR3 extends over 14 amino acids.